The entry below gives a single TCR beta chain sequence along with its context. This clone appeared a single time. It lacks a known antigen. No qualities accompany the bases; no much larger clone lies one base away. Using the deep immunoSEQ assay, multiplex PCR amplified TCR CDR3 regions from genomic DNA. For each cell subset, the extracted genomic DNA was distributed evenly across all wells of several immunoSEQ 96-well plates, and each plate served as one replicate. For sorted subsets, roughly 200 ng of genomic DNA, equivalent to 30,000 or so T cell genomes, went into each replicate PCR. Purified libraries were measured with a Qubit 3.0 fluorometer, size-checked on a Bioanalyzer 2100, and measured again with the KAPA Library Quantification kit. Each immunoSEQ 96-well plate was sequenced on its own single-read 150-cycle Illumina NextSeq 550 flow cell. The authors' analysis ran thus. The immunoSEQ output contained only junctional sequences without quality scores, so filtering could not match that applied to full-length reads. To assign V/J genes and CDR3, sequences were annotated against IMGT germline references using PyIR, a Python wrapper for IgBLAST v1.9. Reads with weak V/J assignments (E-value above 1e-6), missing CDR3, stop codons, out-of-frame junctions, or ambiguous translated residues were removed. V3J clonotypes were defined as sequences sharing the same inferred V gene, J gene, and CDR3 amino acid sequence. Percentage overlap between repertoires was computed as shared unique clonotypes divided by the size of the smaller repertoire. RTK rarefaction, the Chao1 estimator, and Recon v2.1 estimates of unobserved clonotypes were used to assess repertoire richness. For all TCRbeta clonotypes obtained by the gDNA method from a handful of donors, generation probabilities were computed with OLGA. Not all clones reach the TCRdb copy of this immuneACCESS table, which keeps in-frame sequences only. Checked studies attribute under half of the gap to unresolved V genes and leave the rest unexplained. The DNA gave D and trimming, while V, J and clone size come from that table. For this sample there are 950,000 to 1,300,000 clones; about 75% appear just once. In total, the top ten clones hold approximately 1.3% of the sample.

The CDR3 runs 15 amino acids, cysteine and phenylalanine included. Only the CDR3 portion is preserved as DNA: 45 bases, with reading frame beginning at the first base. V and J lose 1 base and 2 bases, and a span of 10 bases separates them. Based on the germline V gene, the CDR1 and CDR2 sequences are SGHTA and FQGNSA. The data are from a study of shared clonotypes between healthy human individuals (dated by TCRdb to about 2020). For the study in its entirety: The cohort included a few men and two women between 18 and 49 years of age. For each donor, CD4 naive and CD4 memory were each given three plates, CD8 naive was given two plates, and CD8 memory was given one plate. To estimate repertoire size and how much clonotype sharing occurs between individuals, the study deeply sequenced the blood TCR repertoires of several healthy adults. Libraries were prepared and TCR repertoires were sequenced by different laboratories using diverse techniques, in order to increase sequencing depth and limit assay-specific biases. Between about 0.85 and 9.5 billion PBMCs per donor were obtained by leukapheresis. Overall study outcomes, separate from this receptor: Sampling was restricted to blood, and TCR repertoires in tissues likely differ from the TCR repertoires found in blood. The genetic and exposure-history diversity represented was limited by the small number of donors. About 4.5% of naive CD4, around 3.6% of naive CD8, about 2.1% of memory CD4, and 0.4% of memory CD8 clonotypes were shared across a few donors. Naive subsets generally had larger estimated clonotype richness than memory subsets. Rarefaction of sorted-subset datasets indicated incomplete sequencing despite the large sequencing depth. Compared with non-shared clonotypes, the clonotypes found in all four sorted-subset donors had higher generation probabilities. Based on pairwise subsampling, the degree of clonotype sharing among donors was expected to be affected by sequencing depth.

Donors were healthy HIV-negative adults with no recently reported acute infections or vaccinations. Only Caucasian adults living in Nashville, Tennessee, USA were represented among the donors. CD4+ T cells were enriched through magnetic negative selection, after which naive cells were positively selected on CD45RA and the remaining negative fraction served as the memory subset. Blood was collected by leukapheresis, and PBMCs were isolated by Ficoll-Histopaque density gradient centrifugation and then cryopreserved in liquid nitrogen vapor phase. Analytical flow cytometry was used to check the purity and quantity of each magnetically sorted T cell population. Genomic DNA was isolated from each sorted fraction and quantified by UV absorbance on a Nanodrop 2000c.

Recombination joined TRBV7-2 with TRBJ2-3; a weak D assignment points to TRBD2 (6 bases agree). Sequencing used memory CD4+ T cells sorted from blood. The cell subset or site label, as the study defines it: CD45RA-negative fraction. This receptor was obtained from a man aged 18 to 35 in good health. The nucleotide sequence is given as TGTGCCAGCAGCTTAGGGGGGGACTTCACAGATACGCAGTATTTT. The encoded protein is CASSLGGDFTDTQYF. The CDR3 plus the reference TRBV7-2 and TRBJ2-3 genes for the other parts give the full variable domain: GAGVSQSPSNKVTEKGKDVELRCDPISGHTALYWYRQSLGQGLEFLIYFQGNSAPDKSGLPSDRFSAERTGGSVSTLTIQRTQQEDSAVYLCASSLGGDFTDTQYFGPGTRLTVL.